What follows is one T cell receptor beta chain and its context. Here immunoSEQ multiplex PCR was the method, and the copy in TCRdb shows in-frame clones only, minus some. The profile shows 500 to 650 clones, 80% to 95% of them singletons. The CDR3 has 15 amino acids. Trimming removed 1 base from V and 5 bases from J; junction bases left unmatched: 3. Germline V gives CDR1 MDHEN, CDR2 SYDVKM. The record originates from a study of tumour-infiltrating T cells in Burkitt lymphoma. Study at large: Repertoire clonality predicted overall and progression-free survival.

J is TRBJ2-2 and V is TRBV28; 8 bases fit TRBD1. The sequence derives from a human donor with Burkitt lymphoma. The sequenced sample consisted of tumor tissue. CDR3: CASSLSRQGTGELFF. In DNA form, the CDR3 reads TGTGCCAGCAGTTTATCTCGACAGGGGACCGGGGAGCTGTTTTTT.